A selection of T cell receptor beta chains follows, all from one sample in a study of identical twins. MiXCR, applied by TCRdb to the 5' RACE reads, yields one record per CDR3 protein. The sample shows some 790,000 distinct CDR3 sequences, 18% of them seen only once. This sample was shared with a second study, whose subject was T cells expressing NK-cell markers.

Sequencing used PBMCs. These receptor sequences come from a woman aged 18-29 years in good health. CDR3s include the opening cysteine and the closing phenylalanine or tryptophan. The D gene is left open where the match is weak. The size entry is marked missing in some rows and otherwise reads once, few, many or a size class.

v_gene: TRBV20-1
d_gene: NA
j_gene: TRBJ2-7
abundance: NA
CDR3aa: CSARIEDEQYF
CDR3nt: TGCAGTGCTAGGATCGAGGACGAGCAGTACTTC

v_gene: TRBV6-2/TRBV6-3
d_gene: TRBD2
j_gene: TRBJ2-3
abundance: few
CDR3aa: CASTWTSGNTDTQYF
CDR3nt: TGTGCCAGCACCTGGACTAGCGGAAACACAGATACGCAGTATTTT

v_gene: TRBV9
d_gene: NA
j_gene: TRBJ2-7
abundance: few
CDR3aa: CASSSGFGRDPYEQYF
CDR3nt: TGTGCCAGCAGCTCGGGGTTTGGGCGGGACCCCTACGAGCAGTACTTC

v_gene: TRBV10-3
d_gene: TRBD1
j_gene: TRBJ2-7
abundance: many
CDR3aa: CAISEPGQGIDEQYF
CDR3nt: TGTGCCATCAGTGAGCCAGGACAGGGTATCGACGAGCAGTACTTC

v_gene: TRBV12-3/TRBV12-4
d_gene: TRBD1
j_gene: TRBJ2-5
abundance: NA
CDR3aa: CASSLSGTGVTQYF
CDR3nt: TGTGCCAGCAGTTTATCCGGGACAGGGGTGACCCAGTACTTC

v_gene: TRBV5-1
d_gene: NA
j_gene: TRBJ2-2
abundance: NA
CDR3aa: CASSFGGENTGELFF
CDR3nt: TGCGCCAGCAGCTTCGGCGGAGAGAACACCGGGGAGCTGTTTTTT

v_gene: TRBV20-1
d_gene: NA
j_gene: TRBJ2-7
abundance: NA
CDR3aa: CSARDGASIYEQYF
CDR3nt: TGCAGTGCTAGAGATGGGGCTAGCATCTACGAGCAGTACTTC

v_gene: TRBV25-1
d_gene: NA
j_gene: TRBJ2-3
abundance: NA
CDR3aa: CVSSEPTPDTQYF
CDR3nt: TGTGTCAGCAGTGAACCAACCCCAGATACGCAGTATTTT

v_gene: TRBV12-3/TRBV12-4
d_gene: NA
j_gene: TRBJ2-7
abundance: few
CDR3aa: CASSFLTGRTYEQYF
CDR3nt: TGTGCCAGCAGTTTCCTGACAGGGAGGACCTACGAGCAGTACTTC

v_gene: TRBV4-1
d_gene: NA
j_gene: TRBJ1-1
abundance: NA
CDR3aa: CASSQDIQGSTEAFF
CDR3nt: TGCGCCAGCAGCCAAGATATTCAGGGGAGCACTGAAGCTTTCTTT

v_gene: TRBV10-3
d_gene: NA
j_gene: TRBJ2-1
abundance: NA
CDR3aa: CAIRGAGTHEQFF
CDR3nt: TGTGCCATCAGGGGGGCAGGGACGCATGAGCAGTTCTTC

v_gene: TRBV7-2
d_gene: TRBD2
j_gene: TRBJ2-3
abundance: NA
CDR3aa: CATKSGVTDTQYF
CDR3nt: TGTGCCACAAAGAGCGGGGTCACAGATACGCAGTATTTT

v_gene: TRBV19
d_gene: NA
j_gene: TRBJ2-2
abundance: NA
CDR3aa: CASSFIQVGELFF
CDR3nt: TGTGCCAGTAGCTTCATCCAGGTCGGGGAGCTGTTTTTT

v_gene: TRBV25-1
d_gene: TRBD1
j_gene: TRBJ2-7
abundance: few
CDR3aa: CASSEGQGAYEQYF
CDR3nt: TGTGCCAGCAGTGAGGGCCAGGGGGCCTACGAGCAGTACTTC

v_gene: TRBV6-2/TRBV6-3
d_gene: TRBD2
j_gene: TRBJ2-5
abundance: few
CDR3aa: CASSTAGERETQYF
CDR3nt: TGTGCCAGCAGTACGGCGGGAGAGCGGGAGACCCAGTACTTC

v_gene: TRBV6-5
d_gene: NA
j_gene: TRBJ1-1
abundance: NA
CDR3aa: CASSTRVGAFF
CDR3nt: TGTGCCAGCAGTACCAGGGTCGGAGCTTTCTTT

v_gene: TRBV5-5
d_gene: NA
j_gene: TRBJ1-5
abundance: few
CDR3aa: CASSFAGKDQPQHF
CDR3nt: TGTGCCAGCAGCTTTGCGGGGAAGGATCAGCCCCAGCATTTT

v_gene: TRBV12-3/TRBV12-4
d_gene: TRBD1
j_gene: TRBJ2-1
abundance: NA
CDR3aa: CASSQGQGANEQFF
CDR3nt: TGTGCCAGCAGCCAGGGACAGGGGGCCAACGAGCAGTTCTTC